These 14 T cell receptor beta chains were all obtained from the same sample, sequenced in a study of blood T cell repertoires in COVID-19. Generated by immunoSEQ multiplex PCR, the TCRdb table keeps only in-frame clones and is missing some. The sample lists about 180,000 clones; roughly nine tenths were seen once. Sample: peripheral blood. These TCRs come from a man between 18 and 35 years old who had recovered from COVID-19.

V is TRBV2 and J is TRBJ1-2, with D maybe TRBD1 (6 bases). The CDR3 has 14 residues. Germline V gives CDR1 SNHLY, CDR2 FYNNEI. V lost 5 bases and J lost 6, with 16 bases in between. The CDR3 DNA is TGTGCCAGCAGTCAGAGGCCGAGGGGGAATGGCTACACCTTC. This codes for CASSQRPRGNGYTF.

The genes are TRBV6-2 or TRBV6-3 and TRBJ2-7; D gene unclear. Trimming pared 6 bases from V and 3 bases from J, leaving 6 bases between. This CDR3 region has 11 residues. CDR1 is MNHEY, CDR2 SVGEGT, per germline. CDR3 in DNA: TGTGCCAGCAGCAAGCTCTACGAGCAGTACTTC. Translating gives CASSKLYEQYF.

V gene TRBV28 combines with J gene TRBJ1-5; tentative D call: TRBD1 (6 bases). The V and J ends lost 3 bases and 6 bases respectively, with 15 bases between them. The V gene's germline CDR1 is MDHEN and CDR2 SYDVKM. This CDR3 has 15 amino acids. CDR3 coding DNA: TGTGCCAGCAGTTTGGCAGGGGCGGCCCGTCAGCCCCAGCATTTT. This encodes CASSLAGAARQPQHF. The full variable domain, its missing parts supplied by reference TRBV28 and TRBJ1-5, is DVKVTQSSRYLVKRTGEKVFLECVQDMDHENMFWYRQDPGLGLRLIYFSYDVKMKEKGDIPEGYSVSREKKERFSLILESASTNQTSMYLCASSLAGAARQPQHFGDGTRLSIL.

The rearrangement links TRBV7-9 to TRBJ1-6; TRBD1 is a possible D gene (6 bases). This CDR3 spans 14 amino acids. V lost 6 bases and J lost 10, with 16 bases in between. The V gene's germline CDR1 is SEHNR and CDR2 FQNEAQ (reference sequence). The CDR3 loop reads CASRGGEERSPLHF. In nucleotides, the CDR3 is TGTGCCAGCAGAGGGGGGGAAGAACGCTCACCCCTCCACTTT.

The rearrangement joins TRBV6-6 to TRBJ2-2; D unresolved. The germline V gene encodes CDR1 MNHNY and CDR2 SVGAGI (reference sequence). CDR3 length: 17 amino acids. The V end was cut by 5 bases, the J end by 5 bases, with 21 bases between. CDR3 sequence (DNA): TGTGCCAGCAGTCCAACACAGATCCGCCGTCGAACCGGGGAGCTGTTTTTT. It encodes CASSPTQIRRRTGELFF.

This sequence joins TRBV5-5 and TRBJ2-5; perhaps TRBD1 as D (5 bases). CDR1 is SGHKS, CDR2 YYEKEE, per germline (reference sequence). Trimming shortened V by 3 bases and J by 4 bases, and 13 bases separated the two germline ends. The CDR3 consists of 14 residues. CDR3: CASSSWTSRETQYF. The CDR3 DNA reads TGTGCCAGCAGCTCGTGGACATCCCGAGAGACCCAGTACTTC.

This sequence joins TRBV15 and TRBJ1-1; D remains unclear. Trimming removed 2 bases at V and 8 bases at J, with 15 bases between. The CDR3 loop spans 14 amino acids. In germline, CDR1 is LNHNV, CDR2 YYDKDF (reference sequence). The CDR3 sequence: CATSRNSGVGEAFF. CDR3 bases: TGTGCCACCAGCAGAAATTCCGGGGTGGGCGAAGCTTTCTTT.

The J gene is TRBJ2-2, the V gene TRBV18; possibly TRBD1 for D (6 bases). The V end was cut by 3 bases, the J end by 5 bases, with 10 bases between. From germline, CDR1 is KGHSH and CDR2 LQKENI. The length of the CDR3 is 14 residues. CDR3 protein: CASSPTTGTGELFF. The CDR3 DNA follows: TGTGCCAGCTCACCTACGACAGGAACCGGGGAGCTGTTTTTT.

The gene calls are TRBV7-2 and TRBJ2-2; D may be TRBD1 (6 bases). The CDR3 runs 15 residues. Germline V gene sequence: CDR1 SGHTA, CDR2 FQGNSA. Trimming took off 4 bases at V and 5 bases at J, with 14 bases between the two ends. DNA for the CDR3: TGTGCCAGCAGCTCAGCCAGGGGAAAAACCGGGGAGCTGTTTTTT. Its protein is CASSSARGKTGELFF.

The rearrangement links TRBV6-6 to TRBJ2-7; 8 bases agree with TRBD2. The CDR3 consists of 14 residues. CDR1 and CDR2 from the germline V gene are MNHNY and SVGAGI (reference sequence). V dropped 7 bases and J dropped 2; count of bases not matched to a gene: 7. CDR3 sequence: CASIGLAGTYEQYF. The CDR3 bases are TGTGCCAGCATCGGATTAGCGGGGACCTACGAGCAGTACTTC.

The sample holds a few counts of this clone. The chain is built from TRBV6-5 and TRBJ1-1; 8 nucleotides match TRBD1. This CDR3 region has 14 residues. With 6 bases clipped from V and 7 bases from J, the junction kept 10 bases outside the gene matches. The V gene's germline CDR1 is MNHEY and CDR2 SVGAGI. This chain's CDR3 is CASRSTGVLHEAFF. The DNA for the CDR3 is TGTGCCAGCAGATCGACAGGGGTCCTCCATGAAGCTTTCTTT.

V and J are TRBV30 and TRBJ2-7, with 9 bases lining up with TRBD1. This CDR3 region has 14 residues. The germline V gene has CDR1 GTSNPN and CDR2 SVGIG (reference sequence). After removal of 4 bases from V and 5 bases from J, the junction contained 9 bases not matched to a gene. CDR3 amino acids: CAWTSGTGLNEQYF. The CDR3 bases are TGTGCCTGGACCTCCGGGACAGGGCTAAACGAGCAGTACTTC.

The gene calls are TRBV5-4 and TRBJ2-5; the D gene is possibly TRBD1 (7 bases). Germline V gene data show CDR1 as SGHNT and CDR2 as YYREEE (reference sequence). The CDR3 consists of 16 residues. Between the trimmed V and J ends, which lost 0 bases and 5 bases, there was a span of 17 bases. CDR3 DNA sequence: TGTGCCAGCAGCTTGGGACTACAGGGGAGGTGGGAGACCCAGTACTTC. Translation gives CASSLGLQGRWETQYF.

The chain is built from TRBV7-9 and TRBJ1-1; D gene unclear. Trimming took 5 bases from V and 1 from J, leaving 8 bases between them. CDR3 length equals 13 residues. Germline V gene data show CDR1 as SEHNR and CDR2 as FQNEAQ (reference sequence). In DNA, the CDR3 is TGTGCCAGCAGCACAAGTCAGAACACTGAAGCTTTCTTT. This gives the protein CASSTSQNTEAFF. Full variable domain (remainder filled in from reference TRBV7-9 and TRBJ1-1): DTGVSQNPRHKITKRGQNVTFRCDPISEHNRLYWYRQTLGQGPEFLTYFQNEAQLEKSRLLSDRFSAERPKGSFSTLEIQRTEQGDSAMYLCASSTSQNTEAFFGQGTRLTVV.